The 18 T cell receptor beta chains reported below all come from one sample, sequenced in a study of blood T cells in healthy people across ages. Sample-barcoded 5' priming and a J-beta primer mix drove a second PCR of about 6 to 12 cycles. TCRdb independently ran MiXCR on the 5' RACE reads; one entry per CDR3 protein. Of about 1.8 million distinct CDR3 sequences in the sample, roughly 52% are singletons; the top ten hold 2.1%. The specimen sequenced was blood. These receptor sequences come from a woman aged 40 to 55 in good health.

V gene TRBV6-2 or TRBV6-3 combines with J gene TRBJ2-6, with D perhaps matching TRBD1 (6 bases). The CDR3 runs 15 residues. Trimming removed 7 bases from V and 4 bases from J, with 14 bases in between. In germline, CDR1 is MNHEY, CDR2 SVGEGT. The CDR3 DNA follows: TGTGCCAGCATTTTCGCAGGGGACGGGGCCAACGTCCTGACTTTC. This gives the protein CASIFAGDGANVLTF.

This clonotype has a handful of counts. At one end, the junction sequence differs from germline, possibly due to a read error. V and J are TRBV12-5 and TRBJ2-1; D is perhaps TRBD1 (5 bases). The CDR3 sequence is 14 residues long. Germline-derived CDR1 and CDR2 are LGHNT and FRNRAP. The CDR3 spells CASGPDSSNNEQFF. The CDR3 DNA reads TGTGCTAGTGGACCCGACAGCTCCAACAATGAGCAGTTCTTC.

The gene calls are TRBV27 and TRBJ1-2, with TRBD1 as a possible D gene (5 bases). Trimming shortened V by 4 bases and J by 0 bases, and 15 bases separated the two germline ends. The length of the CDR3 is 16 residues. From germline, CDR1 is MNHEY and CDR2 SMNVEV (reference sequence). CDR3 loop: CASSYFGGIPNYGYTF. In DNA, the CDR3 is TGTGCCAGCAGTTACTTCGGGGGAATCCCTAACTATGGCTACACCTTC.

This clonotype has just a few counts. The chain joins TRBV11-2 to TRBJ2-1, with 10 bases identical to TRBD2. Per germline, CDR1 SGHAT and CDR2 FQNNGV. Unmatched junction bases numbered 3, after V lost 1 base and J lost 0 bases. CDR3 length: 17 residues. The CDR3 DNA follows: TGTGCCAGCAGCTTAGGTAGCGGGGGGTACTCCTACAATGAGCAGTTCTTC. Translation gives CASSLGSGGYSYNEQFF.

The J gene is TRBJ1-2, the V gene TRBV29-1; 7 nucleotides line up with TRBD1. J gave up 3 bases and V 5 bases, and 9 bases lay outside the gene matches. The germline V gene encodes CDR1 SQVTM and CDR2 ANQGSEA. The CDR3 spans 14 residues. The CDR3 coding sequence is TGCAGCGTTCGGGGAGGGGGCGTGGACTATGGCTACACCTTC. The encoded protein is CSVRGGGVDYGYTF.

The sample holds a few counts of this clonotype. V is TRBV3-1 and J is TRBJ2-7; TRBD2 matches 12 bases. V was clipped by 1 base and J by 0 bases; unmatched bases: 7. The CDR3 length is 18 residues. Germline CDR1 reads LGHDT; CDR2 reads YNNKEL (reference sequence). The CDR3 DNA reads as TGTGCCAGCAGCCAAGGTTGGACTAGCGGGGAGAGCTCCTACGAGCAGTACTTC. Amino acid sequence: CASSQGWTSGESSYEQYF.

The chain couples TRBV12-3 or TRBV12-4 to TRBJ2-3; D gene unclear. This CDR3 region has 13 residues. The V end was cut by 5 bases, the J end by 1 base, with 7 bases between. In nucleotides, the CDR3 is TGTGCCAGCAGTACGGCGGGCACAGATACGCAGTATTTT. Translating it yields CASSTAGTDTQYF.

J is TRBJ2-5 and V is TRBV6-6; 9 bases line up with TRBD2. Germline assignment: CDR1 MNHNY and CDR2 SVGAGI (reference sequence). CDR3 length: 16 residues. The V gene end was trimmed by 6 bases and the J gene end by 0 bases; junction bases not matched to a gene: 8. For the CDR3, the DNA is TGTGCCAGCAGCGACCCTAGCGGGGCGTACCAAGAGACCCAGTACTTC. Translation: CASSDPSGAYQETQYF.

The J gene is TRBJ2-3, the V gene TRBV20-1, with D possibly being TRBD2 (6 bases). The CDR3 has 13 residues. Germline-derived CDR1 and CDR2 are DFQATT and SNEGSKA (reference sequence). Trimming cost V 6 bases and J 0 bases, with 10 bases left between them. The CDR3 DNA is TGCAGTGCCCCGGGAGCTAGCACAGATACGCAGTATTTT. Protein product: CSAPGASTDTQYF.

The chain links TRBV7-2 to TRBJ2-5, with D tentatively TRBD2 (6 bases). The V end lost 5 bases, the J end lost 5 bases, and 15 bases lay between the germline ends. The length of the CDR3 is 14 residues. CDR1 is SGHTA, CDR2 FQGNSA, per germline. Written as DNA, the CDR3 is TGTGCCAGCAGCCGCGAGGGAGGCCTGGAGACCCAGTACTTC. Amino acids: CASSREGGLETQYF.

The chain has TRBV20-1 and TRBJ2-3; D ambiguous. With 0 bases removed from V and 6 bases from J, the gap between germline ends came to 7 bases. The germline V gene has CDR1 DFQATT and CDR2 SNEGSKA (reference sequence). The CDR3 covers 12 residues. The CDR3 spells CSARDKGDTQYF. The CDR3 DNA is TGCAGTGCTAGAGACAAAGGGGATACGCAGTATTTT.

At least ten counts were recorded for this clonotype. The chain links TRBV29-1 to TRBJ2-1; a weak D match, TRBD2 (7 bases). The germline gives CDR1 SQVTM, CDR2 ANQGSEA. Trimming left V 5 bases short and J 8 bases short, with 13 bases between. There are 12 residues in the CDR3. CDR3 loop: CSVLGGGDEQFF. For the CDR3, the DNA is TGCAGCGTTCTGGGGGGGGGCGATGAGCAGTTCTTC.

This clonotype was picked up one time. This CDR3 is CASSRTTHTDTQYF. Here the CDR3 DNA reads TGTGCCAGCAGCAGGACTACCCACACAGATACGCAGTATTTT. The genes are TRBV6-2 or TRBV6-3 and TRBJ2-3, with a weak D call TRBD2 (6 bases). Per germline, CDR1 MNHEY and CDR2 SVGEGT. V dropped 6 bases and J dropped 2 bases, with 12 bases sitting between them. This CDR3 spans 14 amino acids.

This chain uses TRBV6-6 with TRBJ1-1; D might be TRBD1 (6 bases). The CDR3 has 14 amino acids. Deletions cut 8 bases from V and 1 base from J, with 14 bases between. Germline values: CDR1 MNHNY, CDR2 SVGAGI (reference sequence). CDR3 DNA: TGTGCCAGCGGTAGCAGGGGAAAGAACACTGAAGCTTTCTTT. Its protein is CASGSRGKNTEAFF.

V is TRBV20-1 and J is TRBJ1-1; D is uncertain. Germline lookup yields CDR1 DFQATT and CDR2 SNEGSKA (reference sequence). The CDR3 is made up of 16 amino acids. V was pared by 0 bases and J by 0 bases, with 14 bases between. The CDR3 region is CSARDSRRTVNTEAFF. Written as DNA, the CDR3 is TGCAGTGCTAGAGATAGTAGGAGGACGGTGAACACTGAAGCTTTCTTT.

The V gene is TRBV29-1, the J gene TRBJ1-5; TRBD1 aligns across 10 bases. Germline V gene lookup returns CDR1 SQVTM and CDR2 ANQGSEA. This CDR3 has 14 amino acids. With V trimmed by 5 bases and J by 3 bases, 4 bases remained unmatched. The CDR3 here is CSVLGQGDNQPQHF. The CDR3, as DNA: TGCAGCGTTCTCGGACAGGGGGACAATCAGCCCCAGCATTTT. Looking up the rest from reference TRBV29-1 and TRBJ1-5 gives the full variable domain: SAVISQKPSRDICQRGTSLTIQCQVDSQVTMMFWYRQQPGQSLTLIATANQGSEATYESGFVIDKFPISRPNLTFSTLTVSNMSPEDSSIYLCSVLGQGDNQPQHFGDGTRLSIL.

The chain combines TRBV6-6 with TRBJ2-5; D remains ambiguous. The end of the DNA is better explained by TRBJ2-7, so the J call may be wrong. This CDR3 contains 15 residues. Germline V gives CDR1 MNHNY, CDR2 SVGAGI (reference sequence). In DNA, the CDR3 is TGTGCCAGCTGTCCTCAGATGGAGATCCTCTACGAGCAGTACTTC. Its protein is CASCPQMEILYEQYF.

This clonotype has only a few counts. The CDR3 DNA reads as TGTGCCAGCACCCCTGCCGGGGAGACCCAGTACTTC. This gives the protein CASTPAGETQYF. V gene TRBV12-3 or TRBV12-4 combines with J gene TRBJ2-5; the D is unclear. Trimming took 7 bases from V and 5 from J, leaving 11 bases between them. This CDR3 comprises 12 residues.